These 29 T cell receptor beta chains share one sample of origin, sequenced in a study of OX40 agonist ivuxolimab in advanced cancers. Measured with immunoSEQ multiplex PCR; TCRdb has only the in-frame clones, and not every one. The table shows some 31,000 clones, with about 90% occurring only once. The sample was CD4+ or CD8+ T cells sorted from blood, taken in a trial of the OX40 agonist ivuxolimab. These receptors came from an adult with an advanced solid tumor such as melanoma, head and neck, liver or kidney cancer.

This chain joins TRBV6-5 and TRBJ1-5, with unresolved D. V was pared by 6 bases and J by 2 bases, with 11 bases between. Germline values: CDR1 MNHEY, CDR2 SVGAGI. The CDR3 runs 14 residues. Written as DNA, the CDR3 is TGTGCCAGCAGCCAGGAAGGACGCAATCAGCCCCAGCATTTT. Translated: CASSQEGRNQPQHF.

This chain joins TRBV19 and TRBJ1-2; the D gene is possibly TRBD1 (6 bases). Trimming pared 8 bases from V and 4 bases from J, leaving 14 bases between. Germline values: CDR1 LNHDA, CDR2 SQIVND (reference sequence). This CDR3 spans 13 amino acids. The CDR3 here is CASAGVLGYGYTF. The CDR3 DNA reads as TGTGCCAGTGCAGGGGTCCTGGGCTATGGCTACACCTTC.

The chain links TRBV18 to TRBJ1-1; maybe TRBD1 (5 bases). Germline CDR1 is KGHSH and CDR2 is LQKENI. Trimming cost V 0 bases and J 3 bases, with 11 bases left between them. The CDR3 covers 15 residues. The CDR3, as DNA: TGTGCCAGCTCACCACCGGTGGGGGTGGACACTGAAGCTTTCTTT. Protein sequence: CASSPPVGVDTEAFF.

The chain combines TRBV6-6 with TRBJ2-2, with D tentatively TRBD1 or TRBD2 (5 bases each). CDR1 MNHNY and CDR2 SVGAGI come from the germline V gene (reference sequence). The V end was cut by 7 bases, the J end by 7 bases, with 16 bases between. CDR3 size: 14 residues. The CDR3 reads CASIEGVRGGELFF. The DNA of the CDR3 is TGTGCCAGCATTGAGGGCGTGAGGGGCGGGGAGCTGTTTTTT.

The chain is built from TRBV6-5 and TRBJ2-7; D may be TRBD2 (5 bases). V lost 6 bases to trimming and J lost 1 base, with 13 bases between them. The CDR3 runs 14 residues. Germline CDR1 reads MNHEY; CDR2 reads SVGAGI. The chain's CDR3 is CASSYTRSSYEQYF. CDR3 nucleotide sequence: TGTGCCAGCAGCTATACTAGGAGTTCCTACGAGCAGTACTTC.

The chain recombines TRBV23-1 with TRBJ2-2, with 10 positions matching TRBD1. TRBV23-1 is sorted into the ORF group, with uncertain function. This CDR3 region has 16 residues. The ends lost 4 bases at V and 4 bases at J; junction bases unmatched: 6. The CDR3 bases are TGCGCCAGCAGTCTATGCCGGGACAGGGGCACCGGGGAGCTGTTTTTT. Translation gives CASSLCRDRGTGELFF.

The chain is built from TRBV27 and TRBJ2-7, with D possibly being TRBD1 (6 bases). CDR1 and CDR2 from the germline V gene are MNHEY and SMNVEV (reference sequence). The CDR3 loop spans 13 amino acids. Trimming took off 9 bases at V and 2 bases at J, with 14 bases between the two ends. The DNA for the CDR3 is TGTGCCAGTTCCGGGACAAACACCTACGAGCAGTACTTC. Translated, it gives CASSGTNTYEQYF.

This clone was picked up one time. The chain carries TRBV18 and TRBJ2-7; 7 bases line up with TRBD1. The trim removed 5 bases at V and 1 base at J, leaving 5 bases unmatched. Germline CDR1 is KGHSH and CDR2 is LQKENI. The CDR3 covers 14 residues. In DNA form, the CDR3 reads TGTGCCAGCTCAACTGCAGGGGGTTCCTACGAGCAGTACTTC. Translated, it gives CASSTAGGSYEQYF.

This CDR3 reads CASSDGCGGTGANVLTF. CDR3 DNA: TGTGCCAGCAGTGACGGGTGTGGGGGCACTGGGGCCAACGTCCTGACTTTC. This chain joins TRBV6-4 and TRBJ2-6, with D tentatively TRBD1 (6 bases). Trimming pared 2 bases from V and 2 bases from J, leaving 13 bases between. This CDR3 region has 17 residues. Germline CDR1 and CDR2: MRHNA and SNTAGT.

The chain links TRBV14 to TRBJ2-3; 10 bases line up with TRBD2. CDR1 and CDR2 (germline): SGHDN, FVKESK. The trim removed 4 bases at V and 11 bases at J, leaving 6 bases unmatched. The CDR3 sequence is 13 residues long. Here the CDR3 reads CASSPGLAALQYF. The CDR3 DNA follows: TGTGCCAGCAGCCCAGGACTAGCGGCGTTGCAGTATTTT.

This clone ranks as medium-sized. The rearrangement joins TRBV19 to TRBJ2-7, with D possibly matching TRBD1 (5 bases). Germline CDR1 reads LNHDA; CDR2 reads SQIVND (reference sequence). The CDR3 length is 14 residues. V lost 4 bases and J 9 bases, leaving 19 bases between the germline ends. The CDR3 loop reads CASSTAADSDRQYF. The CDR3 DNA reads TGTGCCAGTAGTACCGCCGCCGACAGTGATCGGCAGTACTTC. Drawing the rest from reference TRBV19 and TRBJ2-7, the complete variable domain is DGGITQSPKYLFRKEGQNVTLSCEQNLNHDAMYWYRQDPGQGLRLIYYSQIVNDFQKGDIAEGYSVSREKKESFPLTVTSAQKNPTAFYLCASSTAADSDRQYFGPGTRLTVT.

In DNA, the CDR3 is TGTGCCAGCAGCTTAGCGCCGGCTAGCGGGATATACGAGCAGTACTTC. Its protein product is CASSLAPASGIYEQYF. The chain carries TRBV7-9 and TRBJ2-7, with 9 bases that match TRBD2. CDR3 length equals 16 residues. J lost 4 bases, V lost 0 bases, and 7 bases had no gene match. CDR1 and CDR2 (germline): SEHNR, FQNEAQ (reference sequence).

The chain carries TRBV14 and TRBJ2-6; 7 bases agree with TRBD2. This CDR3 contains 21 residues. Per the germline V gene, CDR1 is SGHDN and CDR2 is FVKESK. J gave up 0 bases and V 0 bases, and 14 bases lay outside the gene matches. Here the CDR3 DNA reads TGTGCCAGCAGCCAAGAGCCCCTTTTTCTAGCGGTTCGCTCTGGGGCCAACGTCCTGACTTTC. Protein product: CASSQEPLFLAVRSGANVLTF.

This chain connects TRBV7-2 to TRBJ2-4; TRBD1 aligns across 8 bases. The CDR3 contains 16 residues. The germline V gene encodes CDR1 SGHTA and CDR2 FQGNSA. After removal of 7 bases from V and 1 base from J, the junction contained 9 bases not matched to a gene. The CDR3 DNA sequence: TGTGCCAGCACCGTATGGCAGGGGGCGGCCAAAAACATTCAGTACTTC. Translating gives CASTVWQGAAKNIQYF. The whole variable domain, remainder taken from reference TRBV7-2 and TRBJ2-4, is GAGVSQSPSNKVTEKGKDVELRCDPISGHTALYWYRQSLGQGLEFLIYFQGNSAPDKSGLPSDRFSAERTGGSVSTLTIQRTQQEDSAVYLCASTVWQGAAKNIQYFGAGTRLSVL.

This rearrangement joins TRBV19 to TRBJ1-1; D not certain. This CDR3 region has 13 residues. Looked up from germline, CDR1 is LNHDA and CDR2 is SQIVND (reference sequence). The ends were cut back, 9 bases at V and 0 bases at J, with 11 bases in the middle. In DNA, the CDR3 is TGTGCCAGCACCCCTTGGATGAACACTGAAGCTTTCTTT. Translated, it gives CASTPWMNTEAFF.

The rearrangement joins TRBV6-6 to TRBJ2-3; 13 nucleotides line up with TRBD2. This CDR3 has 16 amino acids. From germline, CDR1 is MNHNY and CDR2 SVGAGI (reference sequence). The V segment lost 6 bases and the J segment 4 bases; nucleotides outside the gene matches: 7. CDR3 coding DNA: TGTGCCAGCAGCACTACTAGCGGGAGGGCCGCAGATACGCAGTATTTT. Translation: CASSTTSGRAADTQYF.

This chain uses TRBV29-1 with TRBJ1-1; D remains unclear. Trimming pared 6 bases from V and 3 bases from J, leaving 14 bases between. Germline values: CDR1 SQVTM, CDR2 ANQGSEA. The CDR3 is 13 residues long. The CDR3 nucleotides read TGCAGCGTACGACCCGTTGGGGACACTGAAGCTTTCTTT. Encoded protein: CSVRPVGDTEAFF.

This chain uses TRBV15 with TRBJ2-1; 9 positions agree with TRBD2. The CDR3 is 15 residues long. V trimming: 4 bases; J trimming: 2 bases; junction bases outside the gene matches: 3. Germline CDR1 is LNHNV and CDR2 is YYDKDF (reference sequence). The CDR3 sequence is CATSIERGAYNEQFF. The DNA of the CDR3 is TGTGCCACCAGCATTGAGCGGGGGGCCTACAATGAGCAGTTCTTC.

Only one count was recorded for this clone. The genes are TRBV10-3 and TRBJ2-3; 12 positions agree with TRBD2. The germline V gene has CDR1 ENHRY and CDR2 SYGVKD. The length of the CDR3 is 15 residues. V dropped 6 bases and J dropped 3; count of bases not matched to a gene: 4. The CDR3 reads CAIRLGLAGTDTQYF. The CDR3 DNA sequence: TGTGCCATCAGACTCGGACTAGCGGGAACAGATACGCAGTATTTT.

The J gene is TRBJ2-5, the V gene TRBV5-1, with TRBD2 as a possible D gene (5 bases). The J call could be wrong; TRBJ2-7 is a better fit for the DNA end. Germline V gene lookup returns CDR1 SGHRS and CDR2 YFSETQ. The CDR3 extends over 15 amino acids. CDR3 bases: TGCGCCAGCAGCTTAAAAGGACTCAGCTCCTACGAGCAGTACTTC. Residues: CASSLKGLSSYEQYF.

This clone was seen more than once but under ten times. Written as DNA, the CDR3 is TGTGCCAGCAGCGGGGCCACCGCAGATACGCAGTATTTT. Its protein is CASSGATADTQYF. The chain employs TRBV25-1 and TRBJ2-3; D tentatively fits TRBD1 or TRBD2 (5 bases each). CDR1 MGHDK and CDR2 SYGVNS come from the germline V gene. Trimming removed 6 bases at V and 4 bases at J, with 11 bases between. The CDR3 is 13 residues long.

The V and J genes are TRBV10-3 and TRBJ2-2, with 13 positions matching TRBD2. J gave up 6 bases and V 2 bases, and 0 bases lay outside the gene matches. CDR3 length: 15 residues. Per the germline V gene, CDR1 is ENHRY and CDR2 is SYGVKD. DNA of the CDR3: TGTGCCATCAGTGAGGGACTAGCGGGAGCCGGGGAGCTGTTTTTT. This translates into CAISEGLAGAGELFF.

This clone was observed a handful of times. Other DNA variants within this sample encode the same CDR3. The chain has TRBV6-5 and TRBJ2-5; the D gene is possibly TRBD2 (6 bases). CDR3 size: 15 residues. Germline V gives CDR1 MNHEY, CDR2 SVGAGI. V was cut by 0 bases and J by 5 bases, with 13 bases left in between. CDR3 protein: CASSYSTGVGETQYF. The DNA for the CDR3 is TGTGCCAGCAGTTACTCGACGGGAGTTGGGGAGACCCAGTACTTC.

The rearrangement links TRBV7-9 to TRBJ1-1, with a possible D match to TRBD1 (5 bases). There are 12 residues in the CDR3. Trimming took off 5 bases at V and 7 bases at J, with 11 bases between the two ends. Germline values: CDR1 SEHNR, CDR2 FQNEAQ (reference sequence). The CDR3 region is CASSPQEFEAFF. The CDR3 nucleotides read TGTGCCAGCAGCCCACAGGAATTTGAAGCTTTCTTT.

V and J are TRBV14 and TRBJ2-5; 11 nucleotides agree with TRBD2. The junction had 13 bases not matched to a gene; V was cut back by 6 bases and J by 1 base. Per the germline V gene, CDR1 is SGHDN and CDR2 is FVKESK. The CDR3 is 18 amino acids. The chain's CDR3 is CASRTPFSGLAVQETQYF. The CDR3 DNA is TGTGCCAGCAGGACGCCTTTTTCGGGACTAGCGGTCCAAGAGACCCAGTACTTC.

This chain joins TRBV7-2 and TRBJ1-4; perhaps TRBD1 as D (5 bases). In germline, CDR1 is SGHTA, CDR2 FQGNSA. CDR3 length equals 14 residues. V was trimmed by 5 bases and J by 8 bases, leaving 15 bases between them. In DNA, the CDR3 is TGTGCCAGCAGCATCGACAGCTACCAGGAAAAACTGTTTTTT. Amino acid sequence: CASSIDSYQEKLFF.

V is TRBV4-1 and J is TRBJ2-1, with 8 bases matching TRBD1. Germline V gene data show CDR1 as MGHRA and CDR2 as YSYEKL. Losses at the gene ends were 1 base for V and 8 bases for J; bases not matched to a gene: 4. The CDR3 contains 14 residues. The CDR3 DNA follows: TGCGCCAGCAGCCAAGTGGCCAGGGGGCATGAGCAGTTCTTC. The encoded protein is CASSQVARGHEQFF.

The chain uses TRBV5-1 and TRBJ2-1; 7 bases match TRBD2. The CDR3 extends over 16 amino acids. Trimming removed 1 base from V and 1 base from J; junction bases left unmatched: 5. Germline V lookup: CDR1 SGHRS, CDR2 YFSETQ. CDR3 bases: TGCGCCAGCAGCTTGAACGTCGGGAGGTCCTACAATGAGCAGTTCTTC. Its protein is CASSLNVGRSYNEQFF.

The chain couples TRBV28 to TRBJ1-4; 7 nucleotides align to TRBD1. Looked up from germline, CDR1 is MDHEN and CDR2 is SYDVKM. This CDR3 is built from 14 residues. The V gene end was trimmed by 2 bases and the J gene end by 11 bases; junction bases not matched to a gene: 8. In DNA form, the CDR3 reads TGTGCCAGCAGTTTAACGCAGGGGGTTGGGAAACTGTTTTTT. This translates into CASSLTQGVGKLFF.